This is a list of T cell receptor beta chains from one sample in a study of neurological immune-mediated disorders. TCRdb called the 5' RACE reads again in MiXCR, with one record for every CDR3 protein. In the table there are more than 95,000 distinct CDR3 sequences, 10% to 14% of which are singletons. The material sequenced was PBMCs. Receptor source: a female donor with HTLV-1-associated myelopathy (HAM/TSP). The CDR3 runs from the conserved cysteine through the conserved F or W. The D gene is left open where the match is weak. The size field is filled for only some rows; it gives once, few, many or a size class.

few	TRBD2	TRBV5-1	TRBJ2-3	TGCGCCAGCAGCCTAGGACTAGCGAGCACAGATACGCAGTATTTT	CASSLGLASTDTQYF
many	NA	TRBV5-1	TRBJ2-5	TGCGCCAGCAGCTTTGGGCAGCAAGAGACCCAGTACTTC	CASSFGQQETQYF
few	NA	TRBV20-1	TRBJ2-2	TGCAGTGCTAGAGACGCCACTAAAGGGCAGCTGTTTTTT	CSARDATKGQLFF
few	NA	TRBV12-3/TRBV12-4	TRBJ1-6	TGTGCCAGCAGTTGGTCGCGGGATTCACCCCTCCACTTT	CASSWSRDSPLHF
many	NA	TRBV11-1	TRBJ1-2	TGTGCCAGCAGCTTAGCGCCGAGGACTGGCTACACCTTC	CASSLAPRTGYTF
many	NA	TRBV20-1	TRBJ2-2	TGCAGTGCTAGACAGGGTTTCGGGGAGCTGTTTTTT	CSARQGFGELFF
many	TRBD1	TRBV10-1	TRBJ2-5	TGCGCCAGCAGCGCGGGACAGGGGCAAGAGACCCAGTACTTC	CASSAGQGQETQYF
many	NA	TRBV5-1	TRBJ2-5	TGCGCCAGCAGCCCTTGGGGCCGAGAGACCCAGTACTTC	CASSPWGRETQYF
few	NA	TRBV20-1	TRBJ2-2	TGCAGTGCTAGAGCTGGAGCGGCGAACACCGGGGAGCTGTTTTTT	CSARAGAANTGELFF
many	NA	TRBV3-1	TRBJ1-2	TGTGCCAGCAGCCTCGCATATGGCTACACCTTC	CASSLAYGYTF
many	TRBD1	TRBV6-5	TRBJ1-4	TGTGCCAGCAGTTACCTGGGGACAGGGGGGACTCACGGAAAAAAACTGTTTTTT	CASSYLGTGGTHGKKLFF
many	NA	TRBV2	TRBJ1-1	TGTGCCAGCAGTGACGGGGGTACAGAAGCTTTCTTT	CASSDGGTEAFF
many	NA	TRBV5-6	TRBJ2-3	TGTGCCAGCAGCTGGGCCCCTAGCACAGATACGCAGTATTTT	CASSWAPSTDTQYF
few	NA	TRBV9	TRBJ2-3	TGTGCCAGCAGCGTAGGTACCGGGGGACCCACAGATACGCAGTATTTT	CASSVGTGGPTDTQYF
many	NA	TRBV5-1	TRBJ1-3	TGCGCCAGCAGCTTGGAAAACTCTGGAAACACCATATATTTT	CASSLENSGNTIYF
many	NA	TRBV7-8	TRBJ2-5	TGTGCCAGCAGCTTACCCGCATCGGAGACCCAGTACTTC	CASSLPASETQYF
many	TRBD2	TRBV7-9	TRBJ2-7	TGTGCCAGCAGCTTAAGTAGCGGGGTCTCCTACGAGCAGTACTTC	CASSLSSGVSYEQYF
many	NA	TRBV12-3/TRBV12-4	TRBJ2-2	TGTGCCAGCAGTTTTAGGTTTCGGGGGGAGCTGTTTTTT	CASSFRFRGELFF
many	NA	TRBV6-6	TRBJ2-5	TGTGCCAGCAGTCCCACTCGGATTAAAGAGACCCAGTACTTC	CASSPTRIKETQYF
many	TRBD1	TRBV10-3	TRBJ2-2	TGTGCCATCAGTGATGCCAGGGGGCCCGGGGAGCTGTTTTTT	CAISDARGPGELFF
many	NA	TRBV9	TRBJ2-3	TGTGCCAGCAGCGTTGACCAGGGCACAGATACGCAGTATTTT	CASSVDQGTDTQYF
many	NA	TRBV28	TRBJ2-7	TGTGCCAGCACCCTGGGGGGTTACGAGCAGTACTTC	CASTLGGYEQYF
few	TRBD1	TRBV6-5	TRBJ2-7	TGTGCCAGCAGGCGGACAGGAGCCTACGAGCAGTACTTC	CASRRTGAYEQYF
medium-sized	NA	TRBV12-3/TRBV12-4	TRBJ2-2	TGTGCCAGCCGTGTTTCAGGGACGAACACCGGGGAGCTGTTTTTT	CASRVSGTNTGELFF
many	NA	TRBV6-5	TRBJ2-7	TGTGCCAGCAGTTACGAGGGAAACTCCTACGAGCAGTACTTC	CASSYEGNSYEQYF
many	NA	TRBV7-9	TRBJ2-2	TGTGCCAGCAGCTTCAGCACCGGGGAGCTGTTTTTT	CASSFSTGELFF
many	NA	TRBV7-2	TRBJ2-3	TGTGCCAGCAGCTTTGCCCCAGAAGATACGCAGTATTTT	CASSFAPEDTQYF
many	NA	TRBV5-6	TRBJ2-2	TGTGCCAGCAGCTCCGTGACAGCGAACACCGGGGAGCTGTTTTTT	CASSSVTANTGELFF
many	TRBD1	TRBV10-3	TRBJ2-2	TGTGCCACCCACCGGGACAGGGTCGCCGGGGAGCTGTTTTTT	CATHRDRVAGELFF
many	TRBD1	TRBV2	TRBJ2-7	TGTGCCAGCAGCCGGGACAGGACGTCTTGGGAGCAGTACTTC	CASSRDRTSWEQYF
NA	NA	TRBV19	TRBJ1-5	TGTGCCAGACGTGGGGGGAGGAGGTGGGATCAGCCCCAGCATTTT	CARRGGRRWDQPQHF
many	NA	TRBV5-1	TRBJ2-3	TGCGCCAGCAGCTTCCTCAACCCTGCCGATACGCAGTATTTT	CASSFLNPADTQYF
many	NA	TRBV20-1	TRBJ1-5	TGCAGTGCTAGGAAGGCGGGAGGACAGCCCCAGCATTTT	CSARKAGGQPQHF
few	NA	TRBV5-1	TRBJ1-2	TGCGCCAGCAGCCTAGGGGATAACTATGGCTACACCTTC	CASSLGDNYGYTF
many	TRBD1	TRBV12-5	TRBJ2-7	TGTGCTAGTGGACGTTCTTATCAGGGGGTTGACGAGCAGTACTTC	CASGRSYQGVDEQYF
many	NA	TRBV5-1	TRBJ2-1	TGCGCCAGCAGGAACGGTTGGGGGGACCTTTACAATGAGCAGTTCTTC	CASRNGWGDLYNEQFF
many	TRBD1	TRBV5-1	TRBJ2-3	TGCGCCAGCAGGTCGGGACAGGTGGATGCAGATACGCAGTATTTT	CASRSGQVDADTQYF
NA	NA	TRBV7-9	TRBJ2-1	TGTGCCAGCAGCTTAGAGGGTAGCTATGAGCAGTTCTTC	CASSLEGSYEQFF
many	NA	TRBV5-1	TRBJ2-3	TGCGCCAGCAGCTTGAATCCAGGAGGAGATACGCAGTATTTT	CASSLNPGGDTQYF
many	NA	TRBV10-3	TRBJ2-7	TGTGCCATCAGGGTGGGGGGCCCCGACAGGGAGTACGAGCAGTACTTC	CAIRVGGPDREYEQYF
many	NA	TRBV10-3	TRBJ2-7	TGTGCCATCAGTGACTCTCAGGGGCGAGAGCAGTACTTC	CAISDSQGREQYF
many	NA	TRBV15	TRBJ2-6	TGTGCCACCAGCAGTCAGCTCATTGGGGCCAACGTCCTGACTTTC	CATSSQLIGANVLTF
many	NA	TRBV6-5	TRBJ1-1	TGTGCCAGCAGTTACGGCCAGAACCTTGAAGCTTTCTTT	CASSYGQNLEAFF
few	TRBD1	TRBV7-9	TRBJ2-1	TGTGCCAGCAGCCCTCGACAGGGAATCTCCTACAATGAGCAGTTCTTC	CASSPRQGISYNEQFF
many	NA	TRBV7-9	TRBJ1-6	TGTGCCAGCAGCTTATTGGGGGCAGATTCACCCCTCCACTTT	CASSLLGADSPLHF
many	TRBD1	TRBV6-5	TRBJ2-2	TGTGCCAGTAAGACCGGGACAGCGAACACCGGGGAGCTGTTTTTT	CASKTGTANTGELFF
many	NA	TRBV5-6	TRBJ1-2	TGTGCCAGCAGCCCCAGATGGACGGGAAACTATGGCTACACCTTC	CASSPRWTGNYGYTF
many	TRBD2	TRBV20-1	TRBJ2-3	TGCAGTGCTATATTTGCGGGGGAAGATACGCAGTATTTT	CSAIFAGEDTQYF
many	NA	TRBV7-9	TRBJ2-3	TGTGCCAGCAGCCTTGGAGATTATACGCAGTATTTT	CASSLGDYTQYF